The sequence of this T cell receptor (beta chain) was determined in a study of identical twins. Overall study results and limits: Twins' surplus sharing was weaker for beta out-of-frame sequences. Interpretation of the results relied on cross-sectional statistical analysis and not on following the same donors. Insertions ran lower in abundant cord blood beta clonotypes, though not in memory repertoires. Low generation-probability sequences were in excess among twin-shared out-of-frame alpha sequences.

Concerning this clonotype itself: The antigen remains undetermined.

TCRdb analysed the 5' RACE reads with MiXCR anew, one entry per CDR3 protein. Of more than 1.5 million distinct CDR3 sequences listed, roughly 35% were seen once; the top ten hold more than 0.25%. This CDR3 spans 15 amino acids. Germline V gene sequence: CDR1 MRHNA, CDR2 SNTAGT. Trimming took 2 bases from V and 6 from J; bases not matched to a gene: 5. V and J are TRBV6-4 and TRBJ2-1, with 9 bases identical to TRBD2. This clonotype was sampled from a newborn girl in good health. The sequenced sample was cord blood. Written as DNA, the CDR3 is TGTGCCAGCAGTGACCTAGCGGGAAGATCCAATGAGCAGTTCTTC. It codes for CASSDLAGRSNEQFF.